The next 25 T cell receptor beta chains were all read from a single sample in a study of glioma-infiltrating T cells after dendritic cell vaccination. The assay was immunoSEQ multiplex PCR, and TCRdb's table has in-frame clones only and misses some. The data contain about 96,000 clones, around three quarters of them singletons. This specimen was blood, taken before dendritic cell vaccination. Receptors originate from a human donor with glioblastoma.

The V call is TRBV5-4, the J call TRBJ2-1; 9 nucleotides agree with TRBD2. Per germline, CDR1 SGHNT and CDR2 YYREEE (reference sequence). Trimming cost V 4 bases and J 4 bases; bases outside gene matches: 6. The length of the CDR3 is 15 residues. DNA for the CDR3: TGTGCCAGCAGCGTCAGCGGGGGGCATTACAATGAGCAGTTCTTC. Encoded protein: CASSVSGGHYNEQFF.

V is TRBV5-1 and J is TRBJ2-2, with a tentative D call TRBD2 (6 bases). Trimming took off 4 bases at V and 0 bases at J, with 10 bases between the two ends. The CDR3 extends over 15 amino acids. The V gene's germline CDR1 is SGHRS and CDR2 YFSETQ. The CDR3 protein is CASSPGLPNTGELFF. The DNA of the CDR3 is TGCGCCAGCAGCCCGGGACTCCCGAACACCGGGGAGCTGTTTTTT.

The rearrangement links TRBV5-6 to TRBJ1-1; a weak D match, TRBD1 (6 bases). This CDR3 spans 17 amino acids. The V end was cut by 4 bases, the J end by 2 bases, with 21 bases between. CDR1 and CDR2 (germline): SGHDT, YYEEEE. The CDR3 here is CASSTHRGVGGNTEAFF. The CDR3 DNA sequence: TGTGCCAGCAGCACCCACCGCGGAGTAGGGGGTAACACTGAAGCTTTCTTT.

V usage is TRBV29-1 and J usage is TRBJ2-7; D gene uncertain. The V gene's germline CDR1 is SQVTM and CDR2 ANQGSEA. The CDR3 runs to 12 residues. V was trimmed by 2 bases and J by 5 bases, leaving 10 bases between them. The CDR3 DNA follows: TGCAGCGTTGAATCGGTGTTGGACGAGCAGTACTTC. It codes for CSVESVLDEQYF.

This clone came up once. The chain has TRBV5-1 and TRBJ2-1; 15 bases align to TRBD2. Looked up from germline, CDR1 is SGHRS and CDR2 is YFSETQ. V was pared by 2 bases and J by 8 bases, with 5 bases of the junction left unmatched. This CDR3 spans 16 amino acids. CDR3 nucleotides: TGCGCCAGCAGCTTATCGGGACTAGCGGGAGGTGATGAGCAGTTCTTC. Translated: CASSLSGLAGGDEQFF.

This chain uses TRBV4-1 with TRBJ1-1; a possible D gene is TRBD1 (6 bases). Per germline, CDR1 MGHRA and CDR2 YSYEKL. V lost 1 base, J lost 8 bases, and 23 bases lay in between. The CDR3 loop spans 17 amino acids. CDR3: CASSQVDMGAFRPEAFF. The CDR3 coding sequence is TGCGCCAGCAGCCAAGTGGACATGGGGGCGTTTCGACCCGAAGCTTTCTTT.

The J gene is TRBJ2-7, the V gene TRBV5-1; 15 bases line up with TRBD2. With 4 bases clipped from V and 2 bases from J, the junction kept 7 bases outside the gene matches. Germline CDR1 reads SGHRS; CDR2 reads YFSETQ. CDR3 size: 17 residues. The CDR3 coding sequence is TGCGCCAGCAGCCCCGGACTAGCGGGAGGGATAGCCTACGAGCAGTACTTC. Encoded protein: CASSPGLAGGIAYEQYF.

This chain connects TRBV10-3 to TRBJ2-7; TRBD2 aligns across 9 bases. CDR3 length: 15 amino acids. CDR1 is ENHRY, CDR2 SYGVKD, per germline. Trimming took 0 bases from V and 6 from J; bases not matched to a gene: 6. CDR3 in amino acids: CAISESLAGLAEQYF. CDR3 DNA sequence: TGTGCCATCAGTGAGTCCCTAGCGGGGTTAGCCGAGCAGTACTTC.

The chain recombines TRBV27 with TRBJ1-1; no firm D call. V was clipped by 3 bases and J by 11 bases, with 10 bases between them. The CDR3 contains 11 residues. Germline loops: CDR1 MNHEY, CDR2 SMNVEV (reference sequence). CDR3 residues: CASSFPSPAFF. In DNA, the CDR3 is TGTGCCAGCAGTTTTCCTAGTCCGGCTTTCTTT.

The chain carries TRBV19 and TRBJ1-5, with a weak D call TRBD1 (5 bases). Trimming shortened V by 3 bases and J by 2 bases, and 17 bases separated the two germline ends. The CDR3 is 17 residues long. Germline loops: CDR1 LNHDA, CDR2 SQIVND (reference sequence). The CDR3 sequence: CASSIDRRLGGNQPQHF. CDR3 nucleotide sequence: TGTGCCAGTAGTATCGACCGCAGGCTAGGGGGCAATCAGCCCCAGCATTTT.

The chain combines TRBV7-3 with TRBJ2-3; D may be TRBD2 (7 bases). Trimming pared 8 bases from V and 3 bases from J, leaving 12 bases between. The CDR3 length is 13 residues. CDR1 SGHTA and CDR2 FQGTGA come from the germline V gene. The CDR3 spells CASSGGWTDTQYF. As DNA, the CDR3 is TGTGCCAGCTCGGGGGGCTGGACAGATACGCAGTATTTT.

The genes are TRBV27 and TRBJ1-6; possible D gene TRBD1, 6 bases. Between the trimmed V and J ends, which lost 6 bases and 9 bases, there was a span of 15 bases. Looked up from germline, CDR1 is MNHEY and CDR2 is SMNVEV (reference sequence). This CDR3 comprises 14 residues. The CDR3 sequence: CASRPTGFGSPLHF. The CDR3 nucleotides are TGTGCCAGCAGACCGACAGGATTCGGTTCACCCCTCCACTTT.

This chain links TRBV7-9 with TRBJ2-7; TRBD2 matches at 8 bases. CDR3 length: 17 residues. Germline V gene data show CDR1 as SEHNR and CDR2 as FQNEAQ (reference sequence). After removal of 5 bases from V and 6 bases from J, the junction contained 18 bases not matched to a gene. The CDR3 spells CASSAVRGSGSISEQYF. Here the CDR3 DNA reads TGTGCCAGCAGCGCAGTCCGTGGGAGCGGGAGTATCTCCGAGCAGTACTTC.

This chain links TRBV5-1 with TRBJ2-5; a possible D gene is TRBD1 (5 bases). CDR3 length equals 16 residues. From germline, CDR1 is SGHRS and CDR2 YFSETQ. V shed 0 bases and J shed 2 bases, with 14 bases lying between them. The CDR3 sequence: CASSLGQGGWQETQYF. For the CDR3, the DNA is TGCGCCAGCAGCTTGGGGCAGGGTGGATGGCAAGAGACCCAGTACTTC. The variable domain in full, completed from reference TRBV5-1 and TRBJ2-5, reads KAGVTQTPRYLIKTRGQQVTLSCSPISGHRSVSWYQQTPGQGLQFLFEYFSETQRNKGNFPGRFSGRQFSNSRSEMNVSTLELGDSALYLCASSLGQGGWQETQYFGPGTRLLVL.

The chain employs TRBV27 and TRBJ2-7; the match to TRBD2 covers 11 bases. The CDR3 runs to 17 residues. Germline V CDR1 and CDR2: MNHEY, SMNVEV (reference sequence). V shed 5 bases, J shed 0 bases, and the junction held 9 bases outside the gene matches. The CDR3 protein is CASSPYRLAGNSYEQYF. The CDR3 DNA follows: TGTGCCAGCAGTCCCTACAGACTAGCGGGGAACTCCTACGAGCAGTACTTC.

The rearrangement links TRBV2 to TRBJ2-2, with D maybe TRBD1 (6 bases). This CDR3 is built from 13 residues. In germline, CDR1 is SNHLY, CDR2 FYNNEI. V lost 7 bases to trimming and J lost 5 bases, with 11 bases between them. The CDR3 region has the DNA TGTGCCAGCACCTTGCAGGGGACCGGGGAGCTGTTTTTT. It is translated as CASTLQGTGELFF.

CDR3 nucleotide sequence: TGTGCCAGCAGCCCAAGACTAGCGGGGGGGTCAGATACGCAGTATTTT. Translation: CASSPRLAGGSDTQYF. The chain has TRBV7-6 and TRBJ2-3; 14 bases fit TRBD2. Germline V gives CDR1 SGHVS, CDR2 FNYEAQ. Losses at the gene ends were 5 bases for V and 4 bases for J; bases not matched to a gene: 5. CDR3 size: 16 residues.

The V call is TRBV30, the J call TRBJ2-1; 7 nucleotides line up with TRBD1. The CDR3 runs 16 residues. Germline V lookup: CDR1 GTSNPN, CDR2 SVGIG (reference sequence). V gave up 2 bases and J gave up 6 bases; unmatched junction bases: 13. The DNA of the CDR3 is TGTGCCTGGAGTCTTGTAGGATCAGGGGGTATCAATGAGCAGTTCTTC. This codes for CAWSLVGSGGINEQFF. Complete variable domain (other parts from reference TRBV30 and TRBJ2-1): SQTIHQWPATLVQPVGSPLSLECTVEGTSNPNLYWYRQAAGRGLQLLFYSVGIGQISSEVPQNLSASRPQDRQFILSSKKLLLSDSGFYLCAWSLVGSGGINEQFFGPGTRLTVL.

This clone was seen only a few times. The chain employs TRBV11-2 and TRBJ1-6, with D hard to call. The CDR3 has 15 residues. Trimming took 3 bases from V and 10 from J, leaving 16 bases between them. Germline-derived CDR1 and CDR2 are SGHAT and FQNNGV. As DNA, the CDR3 is TGTGCCAGCAGCTTTGCCGGCGGGGAGGGATCACCCCTCCACTTT. Protein: CASSFAGGEGSPLHF.

The chain recombines TRBV5-1 with TRBJ2-7, with D perhaps TRBD2 (6 bases). CDR3 length: 15 residues. With 0 bases removed from V and 5 bases from J, the gap between germline ends came to 15 bases. Germline CDR1 SGHRS, CDR2 YFSETQ. CDR3 sequence: CASSLGVRGWNEQYF. CDR3 in DNA: TGCGCCAGCAGCTTGGGAGTACGGGGGTGGAACGAGCAGTACTTC.

The chain couples TRBV5-1 to TRBJ2-7; possible D gene TRBD1, 6 bases. The germline V and J ends were trimmed by 5 bases and 3 bases, with 15 bases remaining between them. Germline CDR1 SGHRS, CDR2 YFSETQ. The CDR3 length is 14 residues. The CDR3 coding sequence is TGCGCCAGCAGGGACAGCCTAGCAGACTACGAGCAGTACTTC. Its protein is CASRDSLADYEQYF.

The J gene is TRBJ1-3, the V gene TRBV7-2; no definite D call. Per the germline V gene, CDR1 is SGHTA and CDR2 is FQGNSA. Trimming stripped 5 bases from V and 2 bases from J, with 13 bases between. CDR3 size: 15 residues. The CDR3 sequence: CASSRGRPPGNTIYF. CDR3 coding DNA: TGTGCCAGCAGCCGAGGGAGGCCCCCTGGAAACACCATATATTTT.

The chain has TRBV7-2 and TRBJ2-7, with D perhaps matching TRBD2 (6 bases). Germline-derived CDR1 and CDR2 are SGHTA and FQGNSA. This CDR3 has 16 residues. V lost 0 bases to trimming and J lost 0 bases, with 12 bases between them. CDR3 region: CASSLAPGLVSYEQYF. CDR3 sequence (DNA): TGTGCCAGCAGCTTAGCGCCGGGACTCGTCTCCTACGAGCAGTACTTC.

The chain is built from TRBV10-3 and TRBJ2-3; TRBD1 agrees at 8 bases. Germline trimming cut 4 bases from V and 4 bases from J; bases unmatched to any gene: 7. The CDR3 contains 15 residues. Looked up from germline, CDR1 is ENHRY and CDR2 is SYGVKD. CDR3: CAISGGQGVADTQYF. In nucleotides, the CDR3 is TGTGCCATCAGTGGCGGACAGGGTGTTGCAGATACGCAGTATTTT.

The chain has TRBV5-4 and TRBJ2-3, with D unclear. Germline CDR1 and CDR2: SGHNT and YYREEE (reference sequence). The V end was cut by 1 base, the J end by 3 bases, with 6 bases between. This CDR3 comprises 13 residues. This CDR3 is CASSLWPTDTQYF. In DNA, the CDR3 is TGTGCCAGCAGCTTGTGGCCTACAGATACGCAGTATTTT. The variable domain in full, with the rest retrieved from reference TRBV5-4 and TRBJ2-3, is ETGVTQSPTHLIKTRGQQVTLRCSSQSGHNTVSWYQQALGQGPQFIFQYYREEENGRGNFPPRFSGLQFPNYSSELNVNALELDDSALYLCASSLWPTDTQYFGPGTRLTVL.